The clone carrying this T cell receptor beta chain has only one observation. Antigen specificity is unknown. In germline, CDR1 is SGHRS, CDR2 YFSETQ. Trimming shortened V by 4 bases and J by 1 base, and 14 bases separated the two germline ends. The CDR3 is 16 amino acids. The data were obtained in a study of T cell responses to AZD1222 COVID-19 vaccine. Study results and caveats: Mostly white British, mostly female donors; authors suggested clonal diversity may be underestimated.

Measured with immunoSEQ multiplex PCR; TCRdb has only the in-frame clones, and not every one. The sample lists some 110,000 clones, approximately 86% occurring once. The chain carries TRBV5-1 and TRBJ1-4; a possible D gene is TRBD1 (5 bases). The TCR originated in an adult in good health. Specimen: peripheral blood, collected on day 0 of AZD1222 vaccination. The CDR3: CASSPDAQGTNEKLFF. The CDR3 DNA follows: TGCGCCAGCAGCCCGGATGCGCAGGGAACTAATGAAAAACTGTTTTTT.